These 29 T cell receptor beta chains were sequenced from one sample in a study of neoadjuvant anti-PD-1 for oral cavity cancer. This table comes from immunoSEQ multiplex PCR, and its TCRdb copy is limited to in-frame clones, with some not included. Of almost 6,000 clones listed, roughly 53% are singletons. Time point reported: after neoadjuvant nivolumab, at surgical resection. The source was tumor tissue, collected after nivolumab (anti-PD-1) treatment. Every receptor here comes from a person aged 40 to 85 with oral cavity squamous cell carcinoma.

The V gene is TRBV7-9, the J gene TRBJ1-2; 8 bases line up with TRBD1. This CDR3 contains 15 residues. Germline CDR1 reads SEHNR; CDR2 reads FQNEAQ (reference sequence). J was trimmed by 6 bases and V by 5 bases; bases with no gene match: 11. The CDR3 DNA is TGTGCCAGCAGCCTCGGACAGGGTGGGGTCGATGGCTACACCTTC. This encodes CASSLGQGGVDGYTF.

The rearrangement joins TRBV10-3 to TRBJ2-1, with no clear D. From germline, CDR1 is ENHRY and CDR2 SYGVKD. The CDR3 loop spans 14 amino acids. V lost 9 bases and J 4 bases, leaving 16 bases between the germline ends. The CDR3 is CAIMGSQTYNEQFF. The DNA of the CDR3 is TGTGCCATTATGGGCAGCCAGACATACAATGAGCAGTTCTTC.

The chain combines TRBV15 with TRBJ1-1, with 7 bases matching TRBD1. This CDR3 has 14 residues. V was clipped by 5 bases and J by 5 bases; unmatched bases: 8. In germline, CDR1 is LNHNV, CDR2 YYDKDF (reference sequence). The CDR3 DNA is TGTGCCACCAGCCGAGCGAGACAGGGAACTGAAGCTTTCTTT. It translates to CATSRARQGTEAFF.

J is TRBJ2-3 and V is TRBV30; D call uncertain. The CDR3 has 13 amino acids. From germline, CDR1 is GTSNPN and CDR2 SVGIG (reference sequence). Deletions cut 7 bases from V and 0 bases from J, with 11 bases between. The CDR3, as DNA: TGTGCCTCCGGCCAATTTAGCACAGATACGCAGTATTTT. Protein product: CASGQFSTDTQYF.

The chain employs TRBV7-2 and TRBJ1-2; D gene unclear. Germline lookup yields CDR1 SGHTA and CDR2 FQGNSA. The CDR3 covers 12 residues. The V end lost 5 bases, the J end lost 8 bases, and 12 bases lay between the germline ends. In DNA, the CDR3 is TGTGCCAGCAGCCCGAGGCAGTACGGCTACACCTTC. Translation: CASSPRQYGYTF. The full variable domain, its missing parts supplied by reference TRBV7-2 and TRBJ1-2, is GAGVSQSPSNKVTEKGKDVELRCDPISGHTALYWYRQSLGQGLEFLIYFQGNSAPDKSGLPSDRFSAERTGGSVSTLTIQRTQQEDSAVYLCASSPRQYGYTFGSGTRLTVV.

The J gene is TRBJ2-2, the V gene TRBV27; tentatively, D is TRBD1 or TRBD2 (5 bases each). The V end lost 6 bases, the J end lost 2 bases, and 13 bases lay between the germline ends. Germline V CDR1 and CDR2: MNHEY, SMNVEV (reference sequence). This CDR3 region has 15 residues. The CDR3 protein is CASRTSGANTGELFF. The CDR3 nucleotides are TGTGCCAGCAGAACCTCCGGGGCCAACACCGGGGAGCTGTTTTTT.

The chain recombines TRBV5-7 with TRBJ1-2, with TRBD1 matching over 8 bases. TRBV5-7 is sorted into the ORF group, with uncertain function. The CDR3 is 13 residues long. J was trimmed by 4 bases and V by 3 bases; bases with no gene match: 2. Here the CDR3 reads CASSWTGPYGYTF. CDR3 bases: TGTGCCAGCAGCTGGACAGGGCCCTATGGCTACACCTTC.

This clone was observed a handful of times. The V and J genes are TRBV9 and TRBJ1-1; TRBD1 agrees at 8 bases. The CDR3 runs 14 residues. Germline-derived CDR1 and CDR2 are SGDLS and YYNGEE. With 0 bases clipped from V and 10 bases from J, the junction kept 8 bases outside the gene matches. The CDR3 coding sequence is TGTGCCAGCAGCGTAGGGTCAGGGGGCGAAGGAGCTTTCTTT. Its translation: CASSVGSGGEGAFF.

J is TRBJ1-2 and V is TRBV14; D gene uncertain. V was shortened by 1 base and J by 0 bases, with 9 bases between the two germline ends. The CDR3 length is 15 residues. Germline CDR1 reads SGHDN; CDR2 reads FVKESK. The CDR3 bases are TGTGCCAGCAGCCAAGGCATCCGAGCTAACTATGGCTACACCTTC. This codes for CASSQGIRANYGYTF.

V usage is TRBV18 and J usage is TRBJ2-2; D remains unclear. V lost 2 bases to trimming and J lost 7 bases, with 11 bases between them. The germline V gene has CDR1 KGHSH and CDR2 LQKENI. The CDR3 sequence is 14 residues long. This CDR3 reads CASSPSVSDGELFF. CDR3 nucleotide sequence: TGTGCCAGCTCACCATCGGTGAGCGACGGGGAGCTGTTTTTT.

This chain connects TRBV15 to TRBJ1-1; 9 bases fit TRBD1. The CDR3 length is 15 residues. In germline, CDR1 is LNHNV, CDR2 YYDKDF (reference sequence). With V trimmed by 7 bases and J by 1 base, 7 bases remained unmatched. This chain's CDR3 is CATTPWTGENTEAFF. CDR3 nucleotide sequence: TGTGCCACCACCCCCTGGACAGGGGAGAACACTGAAGCTTTCTTT. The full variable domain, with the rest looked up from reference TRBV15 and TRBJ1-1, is DAMVIQNPRYQVTQFGKPVTLSCSQTLNHNVMYWYQQKSSQAPKLLFHYYDKDFNNEADTPDNFQSRRPNTSFCFLDIRSPGLGDTAMYLCATTPWTGENTEAFFGQGTRLTVV.

CDR3 coding DNA: TGTGCCAGTAGTAGACAGATAAATCAGCCCCAGCATTTT. It is translated as CASSRQINQPQHF. V and J are TRBV19 and TRBJ1-5; possible D gene TRBD1, 5 bases. The germline V gene encodes CDR1 LNHDA and CDR2 SQIVND (reference sequence). The V end was cut by 4 bases, the J end by 4 bases, with 8 bases between. The CDR3 runs 13 residues.

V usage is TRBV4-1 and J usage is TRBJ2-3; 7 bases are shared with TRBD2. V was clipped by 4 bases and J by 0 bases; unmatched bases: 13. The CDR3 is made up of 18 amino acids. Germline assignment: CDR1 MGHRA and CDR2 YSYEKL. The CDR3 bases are TGCGCCAGCAGCCTCCGGAAGGCTAGCGGCACTAGCACAGATACGCAGTATTTT. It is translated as CASSLRKASGTSTDTQYF.

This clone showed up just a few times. The CDR3 region has the DNA TGTGCCAGCAGCGACGGGGGGGCTAGTAATACGCAGTATTTT. It yields the protein CASSDGGASNTQYF. This chain connects TRBV11-3 to TRBJ2-3, with 8 positions matching TRBD2. Germline CDR1 and CDR2: SGHNT and YENEEA. Trimming cost V 5 bases and J 7 bases; bases outside gene matches: 8. This CDR3 has 14 residues.

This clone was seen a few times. The chain's CDR3 is CASSLPPTDYTF. CDR3 in DNA: TGCGCCAGCAGCTTACCGCCGACAGACTACACCTTC. The rearrangement joins TRBV4-1 to TRBJ1-2, with D maybe TRBD1 (5 bases). Between the trimmed V and J ends, which lost 5 bases and 10 bases, there was a span of 14 bases. The germline V gene has CDR1 MGHRA and CDR2 YSYEKL. CDR3 length equals 12 residues.

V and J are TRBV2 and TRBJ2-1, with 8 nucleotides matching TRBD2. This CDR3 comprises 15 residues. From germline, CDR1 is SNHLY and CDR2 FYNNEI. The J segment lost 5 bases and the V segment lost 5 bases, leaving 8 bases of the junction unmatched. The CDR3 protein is CASSFSGTTHNEQFF. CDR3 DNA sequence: TGTGCCAGCAGTTTTAGCGGGACAACTCACAATGAGCAGTTCTTC.

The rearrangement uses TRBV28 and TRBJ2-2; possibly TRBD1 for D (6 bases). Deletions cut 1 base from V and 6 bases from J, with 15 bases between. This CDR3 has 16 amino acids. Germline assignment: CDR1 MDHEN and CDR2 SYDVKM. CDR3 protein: CASSLLYDRRAGELFF. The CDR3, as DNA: TGTGCCAGCAGTTTATTGTACGACAGGCGGGCCGGGGAGCTGTTTTTT.

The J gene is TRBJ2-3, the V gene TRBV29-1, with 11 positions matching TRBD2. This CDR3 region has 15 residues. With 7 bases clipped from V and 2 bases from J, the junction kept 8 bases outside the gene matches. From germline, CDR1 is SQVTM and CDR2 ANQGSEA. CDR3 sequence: CSAEGLAEPTDTQYF. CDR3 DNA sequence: TGCAGCGCCGAGGGACTAGCGGAACCCACAGATACGCAGTATTTT.

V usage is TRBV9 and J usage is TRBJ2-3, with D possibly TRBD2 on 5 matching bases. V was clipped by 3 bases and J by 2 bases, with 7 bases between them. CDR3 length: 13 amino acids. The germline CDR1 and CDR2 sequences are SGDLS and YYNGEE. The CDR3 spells CASSGSDTDTQYF. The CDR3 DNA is TGTGCCAGCAGCGGTAGCGACACAGATACGCAGTATTTT.

The CDR3 DNA follows: TGTGCCAGCAGTGAATATGGAGGGTACGAGCAGTACTTC. Protein product: CASSEYGGYEQYF. This chain uses TRBV25-1 with TRBJ2-7; maybe TRBD2 (6 bases). Trimming took off 0 bases at V and 4 bases at J, with 7 bases between the two ends. The CDR3 loop spans 13 amino acids. Germline loops: CDR1 MGHDK, CDR2 SYGVNS.

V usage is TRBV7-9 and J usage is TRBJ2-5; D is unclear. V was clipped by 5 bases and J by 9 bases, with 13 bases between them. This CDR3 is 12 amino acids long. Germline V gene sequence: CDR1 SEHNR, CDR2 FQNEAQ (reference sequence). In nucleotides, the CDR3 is TGTGCCAGCAGCCCGATCTCCGAGGCCCAGTACTTC. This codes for CASSPISEAQYF.

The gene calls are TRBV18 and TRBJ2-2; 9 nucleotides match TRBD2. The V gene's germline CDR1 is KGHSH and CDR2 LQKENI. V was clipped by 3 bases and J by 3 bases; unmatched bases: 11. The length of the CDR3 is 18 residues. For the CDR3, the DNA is TGTGCCAGCTCACCCTTGTTCAGCGGGAGGTCGGACACCGGGGAGCTGTTTTTT. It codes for CASSPLFSGRSDTGELFF.

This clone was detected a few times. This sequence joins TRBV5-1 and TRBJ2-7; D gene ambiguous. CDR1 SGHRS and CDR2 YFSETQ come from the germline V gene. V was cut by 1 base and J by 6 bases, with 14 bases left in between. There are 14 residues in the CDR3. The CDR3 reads CASSLSQNLGEQYF. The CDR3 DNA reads TGCGCCAGCAGCTTGTCCCAGAACCTTGGCGAGCAGTACTTC.

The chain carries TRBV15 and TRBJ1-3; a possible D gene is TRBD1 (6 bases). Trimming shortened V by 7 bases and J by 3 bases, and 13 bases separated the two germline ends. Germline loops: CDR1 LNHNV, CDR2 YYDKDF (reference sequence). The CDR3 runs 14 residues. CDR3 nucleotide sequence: TGTGCCACCACCCGAGGGGGAGGTGGAAACACCATATATTTT. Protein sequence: CATTRGGGGNTIYF.

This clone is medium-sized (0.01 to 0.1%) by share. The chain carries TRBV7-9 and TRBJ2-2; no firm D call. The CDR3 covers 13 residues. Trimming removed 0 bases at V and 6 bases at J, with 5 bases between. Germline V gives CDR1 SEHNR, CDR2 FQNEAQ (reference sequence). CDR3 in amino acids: CASSLAASGELFF. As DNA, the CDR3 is TGTGCCAGCAGCTTAGCGGCGTCCGGGGAGCTGTTTTTT.

CDR3 in DNA: TGTGCCAGCAGCCAAGCCGGGACAGTAGAAGCTTTCTTT. Translated, it gives CASSQAGTVEAFF. This chain uses TRBV4-2 with TRBJ1-1; 7 bases are a match to TRBD1. J lost 8 bases, V lost 1 base, and 4 bases had no gene match. The CDR3 extends over 13 amino acids. The germline V gene encodes CDR1 LGHNA and CDR2 YNFKEQ.

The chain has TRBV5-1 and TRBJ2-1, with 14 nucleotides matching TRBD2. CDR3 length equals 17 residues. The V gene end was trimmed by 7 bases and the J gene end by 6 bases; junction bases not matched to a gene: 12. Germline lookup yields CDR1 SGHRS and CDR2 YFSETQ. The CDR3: CASGGTSGRSVINEQFF. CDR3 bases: TGCGCCAGCGGAGGGACTAGCGGGAGAAGTGTGATCAATGAGCAGTTCTTC. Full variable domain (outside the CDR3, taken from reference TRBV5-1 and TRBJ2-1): KAGVTQTPRYLIKTRGQQVTLSCSPISGHRSVSWYQQTPGQGLQFLFEYFSETQRNKGNFPGRFSGRQFSNSRSEMNVSTLELGDSALYLCASGGTSGRSVINEQFFGPGTRLTVL.

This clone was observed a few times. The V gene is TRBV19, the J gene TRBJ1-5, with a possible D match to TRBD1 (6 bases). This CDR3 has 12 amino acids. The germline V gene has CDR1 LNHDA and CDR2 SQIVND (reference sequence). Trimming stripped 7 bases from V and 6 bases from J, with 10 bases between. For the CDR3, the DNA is TGTGCCAGTAATAGGGGGGCTCAGCCCCAGCATTTT. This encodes CASNRGAQPQHF.

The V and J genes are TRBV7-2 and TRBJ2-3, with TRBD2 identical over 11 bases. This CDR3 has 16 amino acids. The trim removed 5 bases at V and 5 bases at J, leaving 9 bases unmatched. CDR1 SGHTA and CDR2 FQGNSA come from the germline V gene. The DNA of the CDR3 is TGTGCCAGCAGCCTCCGACTAGCGGGGTCCCAAGATACGCAGTATTTT. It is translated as CASSLRLAGSQDTQYF.